This TCR beta chain was captured by sequencing in a study of blood T cell repertoires in COVID-19. The overall study: Donors in the United States, Italy and Spain gave samples during acute or convalescent COVID-19.

Two consecutive negative NP/OP PCR tests, clearance, or resolved symptoms defined Cohort 3 recovery. Here immunoSEQ multiplex PCR was the method, and the copy in TCRdb shows in-frame clones only, minus some. Among roughly 330,000 clones, about nine tenths were seen once, and the ten largest hold roughly a tenth. This clone was recorded once. V gave up 4 bases and J gave up 5 bases, with 15 bases separating them. CDR1 and CDR2 (germline): SGHTS, YDEGEE. This CDR3 comprises 15 residues. The J gene is TRBJ2-2, the V gene TRBV5-8; TRBD2 might be the D (5 bases). Sequenced: PBMCs or T cells enriched from blood (not recorded which). This receptor was taken from a woman younger than 35 who had recovered from COVID-19. This CDR3 reads CASSPAAGSTGELFF. CDR3 DNA: TGTGCCAGCAGCCCTGCGGCGGGTTCTACCGGGGAGCTGTTTTTT. Filled out from reference TRBV5-8 and TRBJ2-2, the complete variable domain reads EAGVTQSPTHLIKTRGQQATLRCSPISGHTSVYWYQQALGLGLQFLLWYDEGEERNRGNFPPRFSGRQFPNYSSELNVNALELEDSALYLCASSPAAGSTGELFFGEGSRLTVL.